These T cell receptor beta chains were read from a single sample in a study of control samples from healthy donors and cancer patients. Repertoires were generated with immunoSEQ multiplex PCR, while TCRdb's copy carries only in-frame clones and drops some. The sample records roughly 160,000 clones, around 94% being singletons. The specimen sequenced was PBMCs. Receptors originate from a man in his fifties or sixties with colorectal cancer. CDR3s leave out the opening cysteine and the closing phenylalanine or tryptophan. Fields, in order: CDR3 protein, V gene, clone size, J gene. Only some rows state a clone size, as once, few, many or a class for expanded clones.

CDR3: ASSVGQLREQY
V: TRBV5-8
size: NA
J: TRBJ2-7

CDR3: ASNNRQGGSYEQY
V: TRBV5-6
size: NA
J: TRBJ2-7

CDR3: ASNQGGSGEKLF
V: TRBV7-9
size: NA
J: TRBJ1-4

CDR3: ASSEVAASGEQY
V: TRBV2
size: NA
J: TRBJ2-7

CDR3: ASSQTGGRMNTEAF
V: TRBV4-3
size: NA
J: TRBJ1-1

CDR3: AISPTGGSEKLF
V: TRBV10-3
size: NA
J: TRBJ1-4

CDR3: SVGPGQGDYEQY
V: TRBV29-1
size: NA
J: TRBJ2-7

CDR3: ASSIRGRDGELF
V: TRBV5-6
size: NA
J: TRBJ2-2

CDR3: ASSPRGGPGETQY
V: TRBV5-5
size: NA
J: TRBJ2-5

CDR3: ASTSVWGTGQPQH
V: TRBV6-5
size: NA
J: TRBJ1-5

CDR3: ASSFGQGYEQY
V: TRBV9
size: NA
J: TRBJ2-7

CDR3: SVEGQGGTEQY
V: TRBV29-1
size: NA
J: TRBJ2-7

CDR3: ASSLGTPNEQF
V: TRBV5-4
size: NA
J: TRBJ2-1

CDR3: ASSQARIRGQETQY
V: TRBV3-1/TRBV3-2
size: NA
J: TRBJ2-5

CDR3: AISAQTSTDTQY
V: TRBV10-3
size: NA
J: TRBJ2-3

CDR3: ASSLAAGAGHSPLH
V: TRBV5-1
size: NA
J: TRBJ1-6

CDR3: ASSLRGVYNSPLH
V: TRBV7-6
size: NA
J: TRBJ1-6

CDR3: SASVVGRSYNEQF
V: TRBV20-1
size: NA
J: TRBJ2-1

CDR3: ASSFPTGGVTDTQY
V: TRBV11-2
size: NA
J: TRBJ2-3

CDR3: ASSPPTGGPGNGYT
V: TRBV7-2
size: NA
J: TRBJ1-2

CDR3: ASSHNNSPLH
V: TRBV27
size: NA
J: TRBJ1-6

CDR3: ASSIGRRVETQY
V: TRBV19
size: NA
J: TRBJ2-5

CDR3: ASSEYTRTDTQY
V: TRBV25-1
size: NA
J: TRBJ2-3

CDR3: ASSYRVNTEAF
V: TRBV19
size: NA
J: TRBJ1-1

CDR3: ASSEGLRGASTDTQY
V: TRBV6-1
size: NA
J: TRBJ2-3

CDR3: ASSQGTGGNTEAF
V: TRBV4-3
size: NA
J: TRBJ1-1

CDR3: ASSHNTDTQY
V: TRBV5-5
size: NA
J: TRBJ2-3

CDR3: ASSLRDGGAYEQY
V: TRBV19
size: NA
J: TRBJ2-7

CDR3: ASSFRNSGANVLT
V: TRBV7-2
size: NA
J: TRBJ2-6

CDR3: ASSRTAHEQF
V: TRBV12-3/TRBV12-4
size: NA
J: TRBJ2-1

CDR3: ASSRTAGATNEKLF
V: TRBV6-6
size: NA
J: TRBJ1-4

CDR3: ASSQAYLNTEAF
V: TRBV6-5
size: NA
J: TRBJ1-1

CDR3: ASSDLLRGNTNYGYT
V: TRBV6-1
size: NA
J: TRBJ1-2

CDR3: AWSVGRGYTDTQY
V: TRBV30
size: NA
J: TRBJ2-3

CDR3: ASSLAGQGNSPLH
V: TRBV5-1
size: NA
J: TRBJ1-6

CDR3: ASSLSAGYYQETQY
V: TRBV28
size: once
J: TRBJ2-5

CDR3: ASTIRTSGVISTDTQY
V: TRBV7-8
size: NA
J: TRBJ2-3

CDR3: ASSLGATNEKLF
V: TRBV18
size: NA
J: TRBJ1-4

CDR3: ASRFSRGSNQPQH
V: TRBV19
size: NA
J: TRBJ1-5

CDR3: AWRMTGNQPQH
V: TRBV30
size: NA
J: TRBJ1-5

CDR3: ASRRGSGANVLT
V: TRBV4-1
size: NA
J: TRBJ2-6

CDR3: ASSFLLRTGGGSQPQH
V: TRBV6-2/TRBV6-3
size: NA
J: TRBJ1-5

CDR3: ASSFGTGNTIY
V: TRBV12-3/TRBV12-4
size: NA
J: TRBJ1-3

CDR3: ASSPGQGAVEPQH
V: TRBV25-1
size: once
J: TRBJ1-5

CDR3: ASSQDDRNSNSPLH
V: TRBV4-1
size: few
J: TRBJ1-6

CDR3: ASSYDRRFYEQY
V: TRBV6-5
size: NA
J: TRBJ2-7

CDR3: ASSYSASGGTGELF
V: TRBV6-2/TRBV6-3
size: NA
J: TRBJ2-2

CDR3: ASSPPGQGGGETQY
V: TRBV7-9
size: NA
J: TRBJ2-5

CDR3: ASSTRGMANTGELF
V: TRBV27
size: NA
J: TRBJ2-2

CDR3: ASSPPGHQDTQY
V: TRBV18
size: NA
J: TRBJ2-3

CDR3: ASSLNRDTEAF
V: TRBV11-2
size: NA
J: TRBJ1-1

CDR3: ASSWGTGRTDTQY
V: TRBV5-1
size: NA
J: TRBJ2-3

CDR3: ASSGSTGPNSNQPQH
V: TRBV6-1
size: few
J: TRBJ1-5